These 25 T cell receptor beta chains were sequenced from one sample in a study of cytomegalovirus exposure and HLA in healthy donors (dated by TCRdb to the late 2010s). The library was made by the immunoSEQ multiplex PCR assay. TCRdb holds this immuneACCESS table with in-frame rearrangements only. Some clones are missing; in checked studies, unresolved V genes explain under half, and the rest has no known cause. Here the sample has under 200,000 clones; about 90% occur a single time. 3% of the sample goes to the ten largest clones. The sample comprised PBMCs. The receptor source for this set is a woman aged 18-35 years in good health and CMV-seropositive.

The gene calls are TRBV2 and TRBJ2-2; 8 positions match TRBD1. Germline CDR1 and CDR2: SNHLY and FYNNEI. This CDR3 comprises 17 residues. J was trimmed by 5 bases and V by 5 bases; bases with no gene match: 13. The CDR3 region is CASSQGPGQGWTGELFF. The CDR3, as DNA: TGTGCCAGCAGTCAAGGACCTGGACAGGGTTGGACCGGGGAGCTGTTTTTT.

The chain combines TRBV27 with TRBJ2-3, with 9 bases identical to TRBD2. V was clipped by 2 bases and J by 3 bases; unmatched bases: 9. Germline V gene lookup returns CDR1 MNHEY and CDR2 SMNVEV (reference sequence). This CDR3 spans 17 amino acids. The CDR3 loop reads CASSLKLAGWETDTQYF. CDR3 in DNA: TGTGCCAGCAGTTTAAAGCTAGCGGGATGGGAAACAGATACGCAGTATTTT.

This clone showed up just a few times. V and J are TRBV7-8 and TRBJ1-5; 10 positions match TRBD1. CDR1 and CDR2 from the germline V gene are SGHVS and FQNEAQ. CDR3 size: 16 residues. With V trimmed by 3 bases and J by 3 bases, 5 bases remained unmatched. CDR3 nucleotide sequence: TGTGCCAGCAGCTTCGCCGGGACAGGGGCCAATCAGCCCCAGCATTTT. It is translated as CASSFAGTGANQPQHF.

This clone has just one count. The chain links TRBV5-1 to TRBJ1-6; no clear D. Germline CDR1 and CDR2: SGHRS and YFSETQ. V was clipped by 0 bases and J by 6 bases, with 10 bases between them. The CDR3 spans 15 residues. In nucleotides, the CDR3 is TGCGCCAGCAGCTTGGGTGGAGGGTCTAATTCACCCCTCCACTTT. Amino acids: CASSLGGGSNSPLHF.

The genes are TRBV7-9 and TRBJ1-1; 9 nucleotides line up with TRBD1. CDR3 length: 15 residues. V lost 3 bases to trimming and J lost 5 bases; unmatched junction nucleotides: 7. Germline V CDR1 and CDR2: SEHNR, FQNEAQ (reference sequence). The CDR3 spells CASSLAGTGRTEAFF. DNA of the CDR3: TGTGCCAGCAGCTTGGCCGGGACAGGGAGAACTGAAGCTTTCTTT. Drawing the rest from reference TRBV7-9 and TRBJ1-1, the complete variable domain is DTGVSQNPRHKITKRGQNVTFRCDPISEHNRLYWYRQTLGQGPEFLTYFQNEAQLEKSRLLSDRFSAERPKGSFSTLEIQRTEQGDSAMYLCASSLAGTGRTEAFFGQGTRLTVV.

The J gene is TRBJ1-2, the V gene TRBV27; a possible D gene is TRBD1 (5 bases). This CDR3 has 13 amino acids. Germline lookup yields CDR1 MNHEY and CDR2 SMNVEV (reference sequence). With 1 base removed from V and 6 bases from J, the gap between germline ends came to 9 bases. In DNA form, the CDR3 reads TGTGCCAGCAGTTTATTAGGGACTGATGGCTACACCTTC. Amino acids: CASSLLGTDGYTF.

This clone was picked up one time. This chain links TRBV4-3 with TRBJ2-2; 7 positions match TRBD2. The CDR3 runs 15 residues. Germline loops: CDR1 LGHNA, CDR2 YSLEER. V lost 6 bases and J lost 7; bases outside the gene matches: 11. CDR3 residues: CASRFLGGVGGELFF. The CDR3 DNA follows: TGCGCCAGCAGGTTCCTGGGGGGGGTAGGCGGGGAGCTGTTTTTT.

This chain connects TRBV10-2 to TRBJ1-4, with 10 bases that match TRBD1. CDR1 WSHSY and CDR2 SAAADI come from the germline V gene. Trimming at V came to 5 bases and at J to 7 bases, leaving 7 bases not matched to a gene. There are 15 residues in the CDR3. The CDR3 here is CASSTTGTGVEKLFF. CDR3 in DNA: TGCGCCAGCAGTACTACCGGGACAGGGGTTGAAAAACTGTTTTTT.

This clone was observed a few times. V and J are TRBV18 and TRBJ1-2; TRBD1 matches at 7 bases. Per the germline V gene, CDR1 is KGHSH and CDR2 is LQKENI. V dropped 3 bases and J dropped 4; count of bases not matched to a gene: 11. The CDR3 totals 16 residues. CDR3 region: CASSPMGQGGLYGYTF. In nucleotides, the CDR3 is TGTGCCAGCTCACCGATGGGGCAGGGGGGACTCTATGGCTACACCTTC.

The J gene is TRBJ2-7, the V gene TRBV7-2; TRBD2 is a possible D gene (6 bases). With 5 bases removed from V and 6 bases from J, the gap between germline ends came to 20 bases. Germline lookup yields CDR1 SGHTA and CDR2 FQGNSA. This CDR3 region has 15 residues. This CDR3 is CASSPSGGAGGEQYF. The CDR3 DNA reads as TGTGCCAGCAGCCCATCAGGAGGGGCCGGGGGCGAGCAGTACTTC.

The rearrangement joins TRBV14 to TRBJ1-2; 8 nucleotides line up with TRBD1. The CDR3 is 15 residues long. Germline V CDR1 and CDR2: SGHDN, FVKESK. V trimming: 4 bases; J trimming: 1 base; junction bases outside the gene matches: 5. The CDR3 DNA is TGTGCCAGCAGCCCAGGACAGGGAGGTAACTATGGCTACACCTTC. This sequence encodes CASSPGQGGNYGYTF.

The chain carries TRBV7-8 and TRBJ2-7; TRBD1 matches at 9 bases. This CDR3 has 13 amino acids. Trimming at V came to 3 bases and at J to 7 bases, leaving 4 bases not matched to a gene. Germline V lookup: CDR1 SGHVS, CDR2 FQNEAQ. The CDR3 region has the DNA TGTGCCAGCAGCTTGGACAGGGGAGGTGAGCAGTACTTC. Its protein product is CASSLDRGGEQYF.

The chain couples TRBV6-5 to TRBJ1-5; 7 nucleotides agree with TRBD1. The CDR3 is 14 amino acids. The ends lost 4 bases at V and 4 bases at J; junction bases unmatched: 4. Germline CDR1 is MNHEY and CDR2 is SVGAGI. The CDR3 sequence: CASSSTGRNQPQHF. The CDR3 nucleotides are TGTGCCAGCAGTTCGACAGGGAGGAATCAGCCCCAGCATTTT.

This clone was found once. V is TRBV4-1 and J is TRBJ2-2; 8 nucleotides align to TRBD1. CDR1 is MGHRA, CDR2 YSYEKL, per germline. After removal of 3 bases from V and 6 bases from J, the junction contained 3 bases not matched to a gene. The CDR3 runs to 14 residues. The CDR3 DNA is TGCGCCAGCAGCCACAGGGGGCCGGCCGGGGAGCTGTTTTTT. Translating gives CASSHRGPAGELFF.

The J gene is TRBJ1-5, the V gene TRBV4-2, with D uncertain. This CDR3 has 11 amino acids. CDR1 is LGHNA, CDR2 YNFKEQ, per germline. Trimming shortened V by 8 bases and J by 7 bases, and 9 bases separated the two germline ends. The CDR3 sequence: CASGRGQPQHF. The CDR3 nucleotides read TGTGCCAGCGGCCGTGGCCAGCCCCAGCATTTT.

The chain carries TRBV6-4 and TRBJ1-2; a weak D match, TRBD1 (5 bases). V was pared by 2 bases and J by 8 bases, with 12 bases between. This CDR3 is built from 13 residues. Germline V CDR1 and CDR2: MRHNA, SNTAGT. The CDR3 DNA reads TGTGCCAGCAGTGACACCCCAGGGAGGGGCTACACCTTC. Its protein product is CASSDTPGRGYTF.

The V gene is TRBV19, the J gene TRBJ1-6; D perhaps matches TRBD1 (6 bases). Germline values: CDR1 LNHDA, CDR2 SQIVND (reference sequence). Trimming removed 4 bases at V and 0 bases at J, with 16 bases between. This CDR3 has 18 amino acids. CDR3 nucleotide sequence: TGTGCCAGTAGTAAGGGGACGAGGGGGAGCTCCTATAATTCACCCCTCCACTTT. Residues: CASSKGTRGSSYNSPLHF.

The chain combines TRBV12-5 with TRBJ1-3, with 8 bases matching TRBD1. The V segment lost 4 bases and the J segment 2 bases; nucleotides outside the gene matches: 10. Germline assignment: CDR1 LGHNT and CDR2 FRNRAP. This CDR3 spans 17 amino acids. The CDR3, as DNA: TGTGCTAGTGGTTCATCAGACAGGGGACGTCCTGGAAACACCATATATTTT. Protein: CASGSSDRGRPGNTIYF.

This clone came up once. V and J are TRBV18 and TRBJ2-6; possible D gene TRBD1, 6 bases. The V gene lost 4 bases and the J gene lost 0 bases, with 19 bases spanning the gap. The germline V gene encodes CDR1 KGHSH and CDR2 LQKENI. This CDR3 spans 19 amino acids. CDR3 loop: CASSRRPTGQLSGANVLTF. DNA of the CDR3: TGTGCCAGCTCACGCAGACCTACGGGACAACTCTCTGGGGCCAACGTCCTGACTTTC.

The chain uses TRBV11-1 and TRBJ2-3; 10 bases align to TRBD2. Losses at the gene ends were 2 bases for V and 5 bases for J; bases not matched to a gene: 10. The CDR3 sequence is 17 residues long. The germline V gene has CDR1 SGHAT and CDR2 FQDESV (reference sequence). The CDR3 loop is CASSLLSSGGAGDTQYF. CDR3 nucleotides: TGTGCCAGCAGCTTACTATCTAGCGGGGGTGCAGGAGATACGCAGTATTTT.

The J gene is TRBJ2-5, the V gene TRBV7-9; 10 bases match TRBD2. This CDR3 comprises 15 residues. In germline, CDR1 is SEHNR, CDR2 FQNEAQ (reference sequence). V lost 3 bases to trimming and J lost 3 bases; unmatched junction nucleotides: 4. The CDR3 here is CASSLDLAGEETQYF. The CDR3 coding sequence is TGTGCCAGCAGCTTGGACCTAGCGGGGGAAGAGACCCAGTACTTC.

This clone was found once. The V call is TRBV30, the J call TRBJ2-5; 9 bases are shared with TRBD2. CDR1 and CDR2 from the germline V gene are GTSNPN and SVGIG (reference sequence). The V and J ends lost 2 bases and 4 bases, in that order; junction bases with no gene match: 8. The CDR3 is 15 amino acids. CDR3 DNA: TGTGCCTGGAGTCGGGGTCCTAGCGGGGTAGAGACCCAGTACTTC. This encodes CAWSRGPSGVETQYF.

The J gene is TRBJ2-1, the V gene TRBV6-1, with 7 bases aligning to TRBD2. The CDR3 length is 17 residues. V lost 2 bases to trimming and J lost 2 bases; unmatched junction nucleotides: 9. Germline-derived CDR1 and CDR2 are MNHNS and SASEGT. The CDR3 DNA is TGTGCCAGCAGTGAAATTGGGGGGGGTCGGGCCTACAATGAGCAGTTCTTC. It yields the protein CASSEIGGGRAYNEQFF.

V and J are TRBV19 and TRBJ2-1; 11 nucleotides align to TRBD1. The V gene's germline CDR1 is LNHDA and CDR2 SQIVND (reference sequence). Unmatched junction bases numbered 1, after V lost 0 bases and J lost 0 bases. This CDR3 comprises 17 residues. The CDR3 spells CASSIDGTGGSYNEQFF. DNA for the CDR3: TGTGCCAGTAGTATAGATGGGACAGGGGGCTCCTACAATGAGCAGTTCTTC.

This chain uses TRBV7-9 with TRBJ1-2; D gene unclear. Germline V gene data show CDR1 as SEHNR and CDR2 as FQNEAQ (reference sequence). V lost 5 bases and J 2 bases, leaving 12 bases between the germline ends. CDR3 size: 14 residues. The CDR3 DNA sequence: TGTGCCAGCAGCCGCGGCCAGACCAACTATGGCTACACCTTC. Translation: CASSRGQTNYGYTF.